This passage covers 21 T cell receptor beta chains from one sample sequenced in a study of blood T cell repertoires in COVID-19. Produced via immunoSEQ multiplex PCR; TCRdb's table is partial and in-frame only. The table shows roughly 14,000 clones, with roughly 73% occurring only once. The sequenced sample was peripheral blood. Receptor source: a boy between 2 and 10 years old with active or convalescent COVID-19.

This sequence joins TRBV11-2 and TRBJ1-2; possible D gene TRBD1, 5 bases. Trimming took 2 bases from V and 7 from J, leaving 11 bases between them. Germline CDR1 reads SGHAT; CDR2 reads FQNNGV. This CDR3 contains 13 residues. The CDR3 DNA reads as TGTGCCAGCAGCTTACGGTTCGGGGGTGGCTACACCTTC. Its translation: CASSLRFGGGYTF.

This clone has a handful of counts. The chain has TRBV10-3 and TRBJ1-6, with a possible D match to TRBD1 (6 bases). Germline CDR1 ENHRY, CDR2 SYGVKD. Deletions cut 8 bases from V and 9 bases from J, with 14 bases between. The CDR3 extends over 13 amino acids. This CDR3 reads CAICRGLGSPLHF. Written as DNA, the CDR3 is TGTGCCATCTGCAGGGGCTTGGGTTCACCCCTCCACTTT.

The rearrangement uses TRBV2 and TRBJ1-5; no definite D call. Trimming stripped 5 bases from V and 2 bases from J, with 13 bases between. The CDR3 contains 15 residues. Germline loops: CDR1 SNHLY, CDR2 FYNNEI. For the CDR3, the DNA is TGTGCCAGCAGTAAGGAGGCGGTGGGCAATCAGCCCCAGCATTTT. The encoded protein is CASSKEAVGNQPQHF.

The chain is built from TRBV29-1 and TRBJ2-2, with D possibly being TRBD1 (6 bases). Germline CDR1 is SQVTM and CDR2 is ANQGSEA. This CDR3 is 15 amino acids long. The V end lost 5 bases, the J end lost 4 bases, and 17 bases lay between the germline ends. As DNA, the CDR3 is TGCAGCGTTAGGGGCGACAGGTTTAGCACCGGGGAGCTGTTTTTT. Translation: CSVRGDRFSTGELFF.

This clone was picked up one time. V and J are TRBV18 and TRBJ2-7, with 7 bases fitting TRBD2. With V trimmed by 0 bases and J by 3 bases, 2 bases remained unmatched. This CDR3 contains 14 residues. Germline values: CDR1 KGHSH, CDR2 LQKENI. The CDR3 DNA is TGTGCCAGCTCACCACCTAGCGGGTACTACGAGCAGTACTTC. It encodes CASSPPSGYYEQYF.

The V call is TRBV5-5, the J call TRBJ1-1, with 7 bases matching TRBD1. Germline values: CDR1 SGHKS, CDR2 YYEKEE (reference sequence). The CDR3 has 14 amino acids. Losses at the gene ends were 0 bases for V and 12 bases for J; bases not matched to a gene: 11. Written as DNA, the CDR3 is TGTGCCAGCAGCTTGGCCAAGGAGACAGGGATACCTTTCTTT. Residues: CASSLAKETGIPFF.

The rearrangement links TRBV6-5 to TRBJ2-3; 7 bases fit TRBD1. This CDR3 is 13 amino acids long. Germline V CDR1 and CDR2: MNHEY, SVGAGI. J gave up 2 bases and V 8 bases, and 4 bases lay outside the gene matches. The CDR3 nucleotides are TGTGCCAGCGGGACAGCAAACACAGATACGCAGTATTTT. Protein: CASGTANTDTQYF.

The chain joins TRBV7-7 to TRBJ2-5; a weak D match, TRBD1 (5 bases). V dropped 4 bases and J dropped 2 bases, with 20 bases sitting between them. The CDR3 is 17 amino acids. Germline CDR1 reads SSHAT; CDR2 reads FNYEAQ (reference sequence). The CDR3 nucleotides are TGTGCCAGCAGCTCCCGACCGCCGCCACAGGTACAAGAGACCCAGTACTTC. This translates into CASSSRPPPQVQETQYF.

Note on this clone: This clone may be a read error of a much larger clone one base away. The V gene is TRBV28, the J gene TRBJ1-1; TRBD1 agrees at 8 bases. CDR3 size: 15 residues. The V and J ends lost 6 bases and 1 base, in that order; junction bases with no gene match: 7. From germline, CDR1 is MDHEN and CDR2 SYDVKM. Here the CDR3 reads CASSRQGARNTEAFF. CDR3 DNA sequence: TGTGCCAGCAGCCGTCAGGGGGCGAGGAACACTGAAGCTTTCTTT.

This chain links TRBV19 with TRBJ2-3, with TRBD1 identical over 7 bases. This CDR3 comprises 13 residues. The germline CDR1 and CDR2 sequences are LNHDA and SQIVND (reference sequence). With 1 base clipped from V and 13 bases from J, the junction kept 8 bases outside the gene matches. CDR3 DNA sequence: TGTGCCAGTAGTATAGTGACAGGACAGGAGGAGTATTTT. It specifies CASSIVTGQEEYF.

The chain has TRBV5-1 and TRBJ1-3, with no clear D. Per the germline V gene, CDR1 is SGHRS and CDR2 is YFSETQ. V was clipped by 4 bases and J by 0 bases, with 17 bases between them. The length of the CDR3 is 17 residues. In DNA, the CDR3 is TGCGCCAGCAGCATTACAGCCAGCAGGATCTCTGGAAACACCATATATTTT. Encoded protein: CASSITASRISGNTIYF. Full variable domain (outside the CDR3, taken from reference TRBV5-1 and TRBJ1-3): KAGVTQTPRYLIKTRGQQVTLSCSPISGHRSVSWYQQTPGQGLQFLFEYFSETQRNKGNFPGRFSGRQFSNSRSEMNVSTLELGDSALYLCASSITASRISGNTIYFGEGSWLTVV.

The rearrangement links TRBV20-1 to TRBJ2-1, with D possibly matching TRBD2 (6 bases). The CDR3 consists of 14 residues. V lost 3 bases and J 1 base, leaving 10 bases between the germline ends. Per the germline V gene, CDR1 is DFQATT and CDR2 is SNEGSKA (reference sequence). The CDR3 loop is CSASLGGSYNEQFF. The CDR3 DNA reads as TGCAGTGCTAGTCTCGGGGGATCCTACAATGAGCAGTTCTTC.

The V call is TRBV29-1, the J call TRBJ1-4; TRBD1 is a possible D gene (6 bases). This CDR3 comprises 13 residues. Trimming shortened V by 7 bases and J by 8 bases, and 17 bases separated the two germline ends. Germline assignment: CDR1 SQVTM and CDR2 ANQGSEA. The CDR3 loop is CSASGTNPEKLFF. The CDR3 nucleotides read TGCAGCGCCTCCGGGACAAATCCCGAAAAACTGTTTTTT.

This chain joins TRBV25-1 and TRBJ2-4, with 7 bases lining up with TRBD1. This CDR3 is built from 16 residues. Germline V gene data show CDR1 as MGHDK and CDR2 as SYGVNS. The trim removed 4 bases at V and 0 bases at J, leaving 6 bases unmatched. The CDR3 protein is CASSAQTGSAKNIQYF. CDR3 in DNA: TGTGCCAGCAGTGCTCAGACAGGGTCAGCCAAAAACATTCAGTACTTC.

The chain has TRBV7-2 and TRBJ1-2; D possibly corresponds to TRBD1 (5 bases). From germline, CDR1 is SGHTA and CDR2 FQGNSA. The ends were cut back, 3 bases at V and 8 bases at J, with 13 bases in the middle. The CDR3 contains 13 residues. CDR3 amino acids: CASSFAGLKGYTF. The CDR3 DNA is TGTGCCAGCAGCTTTGCAGGGTTAAAAGGCTACACCTTC.

This clone has just one count. This chain joins TRBV24-1 and TRBJ2-1; D is unresolved. The CDR3 contains 16 residues. From germline, CDR1 is KGHDR and CDR2 SFDVKD. Trimming stripped 6 bases from V and 2 bases from J, with 16 bases between. The DNA for the CDR3 is TGTGCCACCAGTAACCCCTACCCGGGTCCCTACAATGAGCAGTTCTTC. This gives the protein CATSNPYPGPYNEQFF.

The chain couples TRBV28 to TRBJ1-1; no definite D call. From germline, CDR1 is MDHEN and CDR2 SYDVKM. The CDR3 consists of 15 residues. Deletions cut 2 bases from V and 0 bases from J, with 10 bases between. CDR3 nucleotide sequence: TGTGCCAGCAGTTTAGGCCAACCCATGAACACTGAAGCTTTCTTT. It yields the protein CASSLGQPMNTEAFF.

The V gene is TRBV29-1, the J gene TRBJ2-4; 7 nucleotides line up with TRBD2. CDR3 length: 15 amino acids. V lost 4 bases and J lost 5; bases outside the gene matches: 11. Germline V gives CDR1 SQVTM, CDR2 ANQGSEA. The CDR3 region is CSVVGGGSKENIQYF. CDR3 nucleotides: TGCAGCGTTGTCGGTGGCGGGAGTAAGGAAAACATTCAGTACTTC.

The rearrangement uses TRBV28 and TRBJ1-6; 10 bases fit TRBD1. The CDR3 consists of 14 residues. CDR1 MDHEN and CDR2 SYDVKM come from the germline V gene. The ends lost 6 bases at V and 14 bases at J; junction bases unmatched: 10. In DNA, the CDR3 is TGTGCCAGCAGGGCGACAGGGGGCGGCCCCACCCTCCACTTT. Translating it yields CASRATGGGPTLHF.

This chain joins TRBV16 and TRBJ2-3; 9 bases map to TRBD2. The germline gives CDR1 KGHSY, CDR2 FQNENV. V was pared by 4 bases and J by 8 bases, with 22 bases of the junction left unmatched. The CDR3 is 19 amino acids. The CDR3 reads CASSPPQRFSGRNEGTQYF. Here the CDR3 DNA reads TGTGCCAGCAGCCCTCCCCAGAGGTTTAGCGGGAGAAACGAGGGTACGCAGTATTTT.

This clone has only a few counts. This chain joins TRBV29-1 and TRBJ2-7, with D possibly being TRBD2 (5 bases). This CDR3 is 13 amino acids long. Trimming pared 5 bases from V and 4 bases from J, leaving 15 bases between. Germline CDR1 SQVTM, CDR2 ANQGSEA. CDR3 loop: CSVKKIGGYEQYF. In nucleotides, the CDR3 is TGCAGCGTTAAGAAAATCGGCGGGTACGAGCAGTACTTC.